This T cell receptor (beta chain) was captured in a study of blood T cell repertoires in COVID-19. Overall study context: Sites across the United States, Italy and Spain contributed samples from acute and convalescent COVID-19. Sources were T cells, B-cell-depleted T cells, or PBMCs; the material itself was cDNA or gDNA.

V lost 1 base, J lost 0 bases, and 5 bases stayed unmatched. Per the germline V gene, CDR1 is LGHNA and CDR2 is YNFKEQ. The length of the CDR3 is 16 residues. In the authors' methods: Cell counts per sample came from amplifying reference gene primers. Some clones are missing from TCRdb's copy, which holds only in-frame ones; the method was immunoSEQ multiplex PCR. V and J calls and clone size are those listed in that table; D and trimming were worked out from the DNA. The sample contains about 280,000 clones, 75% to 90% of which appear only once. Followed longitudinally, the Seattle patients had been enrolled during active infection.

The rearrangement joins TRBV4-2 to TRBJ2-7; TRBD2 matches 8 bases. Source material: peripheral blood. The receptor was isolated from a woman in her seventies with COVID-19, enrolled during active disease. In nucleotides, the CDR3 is TGTGCCAGCAGCCAAGTTTCGGGGGGGATCTCCTACGAGCAGTACTTC. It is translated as CASSQVSGGISYEQYF.